This entry concerns a single TCR beta chain. This entry is derived from a study of blood T cell repertoires in COVID-19. Study overall: The United States, Italy and Spain supplied acute and convalescent COVID-19 samples. The analysed material was cDNA or gDNA that came from T cells, B-cell-depleted T cells, or PBMCs.

As processed by the authors: Estimation of nucleated cell counts was performed using reference gene primer amplification. Generated by immunoSEQ multiplex PCR, the TCRdb table keeps only in-frame clones and is missing some. V and J calls and clone size are given by that table; D and trimming were obtained from the DNA. The sample has about 160,000 clones, approximately 95% seen once. In germline, CDR1 is KGHDR, CDR2 SFDVKD. This CDR3 spans 16 amino acids. V was clipped by 0 bases and J by 7 bases; unmatched bases: 5. The sequence derives from a woman aged 45-59 years with acute or convalescent COVID-19. Source material: peripheral blood. This chain connects TRBV24-1 to TRBJ2-2; 9 bases match TRBD2. CDR3: CATSDLPSGAGGELFF. DNA of the CDR3: TGTGCCACCAGTGATTTGCCTAGCGGGGCTGGCGGGGAGCTGTTTTTT.